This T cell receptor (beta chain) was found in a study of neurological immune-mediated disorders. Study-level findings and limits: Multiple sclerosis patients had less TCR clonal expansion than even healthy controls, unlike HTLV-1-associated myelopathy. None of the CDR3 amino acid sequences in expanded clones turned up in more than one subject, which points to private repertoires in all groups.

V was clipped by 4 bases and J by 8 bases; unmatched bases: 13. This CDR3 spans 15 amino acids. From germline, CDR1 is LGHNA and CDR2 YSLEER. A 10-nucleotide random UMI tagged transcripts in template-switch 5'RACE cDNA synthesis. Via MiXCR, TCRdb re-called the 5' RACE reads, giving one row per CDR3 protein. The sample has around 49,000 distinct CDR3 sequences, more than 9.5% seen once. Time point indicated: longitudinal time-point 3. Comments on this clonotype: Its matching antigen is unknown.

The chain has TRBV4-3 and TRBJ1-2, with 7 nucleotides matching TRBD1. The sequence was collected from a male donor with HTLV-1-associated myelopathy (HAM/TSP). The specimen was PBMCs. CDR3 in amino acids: CASSRTTGSLGGYTF. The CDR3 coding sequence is TGCGCCAGCAGCCGAACGACAGGGTCTTTGGGGGGCTACACCTTC.